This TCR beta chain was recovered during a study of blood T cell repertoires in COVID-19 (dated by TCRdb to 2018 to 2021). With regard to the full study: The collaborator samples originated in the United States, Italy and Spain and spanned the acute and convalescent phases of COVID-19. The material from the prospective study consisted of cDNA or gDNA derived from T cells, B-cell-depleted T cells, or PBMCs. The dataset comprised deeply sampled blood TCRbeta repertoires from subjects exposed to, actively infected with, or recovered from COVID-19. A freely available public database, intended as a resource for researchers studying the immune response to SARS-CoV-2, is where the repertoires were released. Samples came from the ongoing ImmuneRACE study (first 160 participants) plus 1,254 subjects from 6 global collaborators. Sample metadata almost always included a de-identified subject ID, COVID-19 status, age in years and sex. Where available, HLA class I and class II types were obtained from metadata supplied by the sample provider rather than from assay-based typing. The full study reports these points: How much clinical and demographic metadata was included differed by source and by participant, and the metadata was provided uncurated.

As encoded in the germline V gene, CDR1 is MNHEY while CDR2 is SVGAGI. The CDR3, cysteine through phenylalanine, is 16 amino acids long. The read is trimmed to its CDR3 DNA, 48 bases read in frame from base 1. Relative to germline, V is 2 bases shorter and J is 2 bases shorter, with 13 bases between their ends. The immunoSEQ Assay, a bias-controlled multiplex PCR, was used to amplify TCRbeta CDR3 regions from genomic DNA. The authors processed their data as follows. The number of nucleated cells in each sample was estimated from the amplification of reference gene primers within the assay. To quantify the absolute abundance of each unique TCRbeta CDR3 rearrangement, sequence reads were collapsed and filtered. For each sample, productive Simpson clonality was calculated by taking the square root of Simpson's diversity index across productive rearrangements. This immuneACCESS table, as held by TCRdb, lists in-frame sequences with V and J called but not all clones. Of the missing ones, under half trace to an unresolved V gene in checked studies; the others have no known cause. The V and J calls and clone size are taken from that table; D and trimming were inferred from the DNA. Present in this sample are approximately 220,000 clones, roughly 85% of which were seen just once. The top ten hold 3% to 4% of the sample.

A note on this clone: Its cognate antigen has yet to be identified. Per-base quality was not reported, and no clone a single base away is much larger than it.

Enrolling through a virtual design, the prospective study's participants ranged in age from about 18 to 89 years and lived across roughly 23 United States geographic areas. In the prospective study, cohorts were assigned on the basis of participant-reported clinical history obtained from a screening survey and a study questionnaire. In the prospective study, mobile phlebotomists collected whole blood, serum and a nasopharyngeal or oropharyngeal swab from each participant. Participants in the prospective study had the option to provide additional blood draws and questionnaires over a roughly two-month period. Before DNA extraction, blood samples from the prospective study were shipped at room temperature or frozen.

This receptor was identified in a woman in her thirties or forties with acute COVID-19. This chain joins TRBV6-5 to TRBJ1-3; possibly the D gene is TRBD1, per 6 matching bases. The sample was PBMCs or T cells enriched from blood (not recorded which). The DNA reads TGTGCCAGCAGTTACACCCCGGGGGGCACTGGAAACACCATATATTTT. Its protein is CASSYTPGGTGNTIYF.